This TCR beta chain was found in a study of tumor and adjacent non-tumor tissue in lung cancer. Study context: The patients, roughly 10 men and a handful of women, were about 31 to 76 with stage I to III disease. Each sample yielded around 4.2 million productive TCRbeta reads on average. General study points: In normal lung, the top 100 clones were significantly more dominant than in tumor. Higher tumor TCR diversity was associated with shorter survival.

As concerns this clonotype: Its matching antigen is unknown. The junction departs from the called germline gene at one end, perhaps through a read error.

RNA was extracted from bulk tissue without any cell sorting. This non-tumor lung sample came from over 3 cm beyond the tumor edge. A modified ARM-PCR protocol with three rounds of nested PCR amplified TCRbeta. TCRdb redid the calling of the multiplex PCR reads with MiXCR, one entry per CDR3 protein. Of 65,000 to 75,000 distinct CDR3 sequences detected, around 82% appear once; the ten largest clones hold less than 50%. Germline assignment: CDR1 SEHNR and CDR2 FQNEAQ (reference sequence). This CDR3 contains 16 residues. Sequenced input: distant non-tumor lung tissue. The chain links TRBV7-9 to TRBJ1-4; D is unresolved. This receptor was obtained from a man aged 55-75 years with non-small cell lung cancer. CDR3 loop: CASSKQEQSTNEKLVF. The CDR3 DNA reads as TGTGCCAGCAGCAAACAAGAACAGAGTACTAATGAAAAACTGGTTTTT.